Following are 17 T cell receptor beta chains from one sample sequenced in a study of control samples from healthy donors and cancer patients. The data were produced by immunoSEQ multiplex PCR, yet TCRdb's version contains in-frame clones alone and is incomplete. The sample records 170,000 or so clones, 90% to 95% being singletons. The specimen sequenced was blood. The origin of the receptors is a man aged 18 to 30 in good health.

The rearrangement links TRBV7-8 to TRBJ1-5; D is uncertain. CDR1 is SGHVS and CDR2 is FQNEAQ in the germline V gene. With 5 bases removed from V and 7 bases from J, the gap between germline ends came to 12 bases. The CDR3 is 13 residues long. The CDR3 sequence is CASSPSRWQPQHF. Written as DNA, the CDR3 is TGTGCCAGCAGCCCCTCTAGGTGGCAGCCCCAGCATTTT.

The chain uses TRBV24-1 and TRBJ2-1, with TRBD1 identical over 9 bases. This CDR3 is built from 14 residues. Per the germline V gene, CDR1 is KGHDR and CDR2 is SFDVKD. J was trimmed by 8 bases and V by 5 bases; bases with no gene match: 6. The CDR3: CATSGDRVRDEQFF. CDR3 DNA sequence: TGTGCCACCAGTGGGGACAGGGTTCGGGATGAGCAGTTCTTC.

In its sample, this clone was seen a few times. The rearrangement joins TRBV2 to TRBJ2-3; D not resolved. The CDR3 has 14 amino acids. From germline, CDR1 is SNHLY and CDR2 FYNNEI. Trimming left V 5 bases short and J 0 bases short, with 9 bases between. CDR3 region: CASSRQSSTDTQYF. Written as DNA, the CDR3 is TGTGCCAGCAGTCGTCAGTCTAGCACAGATACGCAGTATTTT. Complete variable domain (other parts from reference TRBV2 and TRBJ2-3): EPEVTQTPSHQVTQMGQEVILRCVPISNHLYFYWYRQILGQKVEFLVSFYNNEISEKSEIFDDQFSVERPDGSNFTLKIRSTKLEDSAMYFCASSRQSSTDTQYFGPGTRLTVL.

This sequence joins TRBV5-1 and TRBJ1-1; TRBD1 is a possible D gene (5 bases). Germline CDR1 is SGHRS and CDR2 is YFSETQ. V lost 4 bases to trimming and J lost 5 bases, with 15 bases between them. The CDR3 extends over 14 amino acids. In DNA, the CDR3 is TGCGCCAGCAGCGCTGGCCAGGGATCAACTGAAGCTTTCTTT. This gives the protein CASSAGQGSTEAFF.

J is TRBJ2-4 and V is TRBV11-1; no reliable D call. The CDR3 consists of 14 residues. Trimming cost V 5 bases and J 3 bases, with 11 bases left between them. Germline assignment: CDR1 SGHAT and CDR2 FQDESV (reference sequence). In DNA, the CDR3 is TGTGCCAGCAGCATCAGCCGGGTCAAAAACATTCAGTACTTC. Translation: CASSISRVKNIQYF. Based on the CDR3 plus reference TRBV11-1 and TRBJ2-4, the full variable domain is EAEVAQSPRYKITEKSQAVAFWCDPISGHATLYWYRQILGQGPELLVQFQDESVVDDSQLPKDRFSAERLKGVDSTLKIQPAELGDSAMYLCASSISRVKNIQYFGAGTRLSVL.

The chain recombines TRBV3-1 (or the pseudogene TRBV3-2) with TRBJ2-1, with 12 bases that match TRBD2. The germline V gene encodes CDR1 LGHDT and CDR2 YNNKEL (reference sequence). V was clipped by 1 base and J by 7 bases; unmatched bases: 11. This CDR3 is built from 18 residues. CDR3 bases: TGTGCCAGCAGCCAAGGTAGGCTAGCGGGGGGGCTACGGAATGAGCAGTTCTTC. Translation: CASSQGRLAGGLRNEQFF.

Turning to this clone: Different DNA sequences within this sample yield the same CDR3. The V gene is TRBV9, the J gene TRBJ2-7; maybe TRBD2 (7 bases). This CDR3 is 14 amino acids long. Per germline, CDR1 SGDLS and CDR2 YYNGEE. Trimming took 2 bases from V and 2 from J, leaving 11 bases between them. The CDR3 region is CASSVGGPAYEQYF. CDR3 nucleotide sequence: TGTGCCAGCAGCGTCGGGGGGCCCGCCTACGAGCAGTACTTC.

The rearrangement uses TRBV19 and TRBJ2-5; TRBD1 is a possible D gene (6 bases). The germline V gene encodes CDR1 LNHDA and CDR2 SQIVND (reference sequence). The CDR3 runs to 15 residues. Trimming took 1 base from V and 6 from J, leaving 15 bases between them. CDR3 nucleotides: TGTGCCAGTAGTATAGCTGCAGGGGTCCAGAAGACCCAGTACTTC. This encodes CASSIAAGVQKTQYF.

This chain links TRBV2 with TRBJ2-7; D is uncertain. Trimming removed 3 bases from V and 5 bases from J, with 8 bases in between. From germline, CDR1 is SNHLY and CDR2 FYNNEI. This CDR3 region has 12 residues. DNA of the CDR3: TGTGCCAGCAGTGATAGGGCCGACGAGCAGTACTTC. Translation: CASSDRADEQYF. Full variable domain (remainder filled in from reference TRBV2 and TRBJ2-7): EPEVTQTPSHQVTQMGQEVILRCVPISNHLYFYWYRQILGQKVEFLVSFYNNEISEKSEIFDDQFSVERPDGSNFTLKIRSTKLEDSAMYFCASSDRADEQYFGPGTRLTVT.

The rearrangement joins TRBV27 to TRBJ2-3; D is ambiguous. The CDR3 length is 11 residues. Germline CDR1 and CDR2: MNHEY and SMNVEV (reference sequence). Trimming pared 8 bases from V and 5 bases from J, leaving 8 bases between. CDR3 region: CASGRLDTQYF. The CDR3 DNA follows: TGTGCCAGCGGGCGGTTAGATACGCAGTATTTT.

V is TRBV5-1 and J is TRBJ2-1; 13 bases agree with TRBD2. In germline, CDR1 is SGHRS, CDR2 YFSETQ. The CDR3 totals 18 residues. After removal of 3 bases from V and 0 bases from J, the junction contained 6 bases not matched to a gene. CDR3 DNA sequence: TGCGCCAGCAGCTGGGGACTAGCGGGGTCCCTCTCCTACAATGAGCAGTTCTTC. Encoded protein: CASSWGLAGSLSYNEQFF. The full variable domain, its missing parts supplied by reference TRBV5-1 and TRBJ2-1, is KAGVTQTPRYLIKTRGQQVTLSCSPISGHRSVSWYQQTPGQGLQFLFEYFSETQRNKGNFPGRFSGRQFSNSRSEMNVSTLELGDSALYLCASSWGLAGSLSYNEQFFGPGTRLTVL.

The chain joins TRBV6-1 to TRBJ2-1; 8 bases map to TRBD1. V was clipped by 2 bases and J by 4 bases; unmatched bases: 7. CDR1 and CDR2 from the germline V gene are MNHNS and SASEGT. This CDR3 spans 16 amino acids. The CDR3 bases are TGTGCCAGCAGTGAACCAGGGGGCGCAGGGTACAATGAGCAGTTCTTC. This translates into CASSEPGGAGYNEQFF.

The rearrangement joins TRBV12-3 or TRBV12-4 to TRBJ1-2; D is undetermined. Trimming removed 6 bases at V and 5 bases at J, with 13 bases between. This CDR3 is built from 13 residues. CDR3 in DNA: TGTGCCAGCAGCCAATCAAGAATTTATGGCTACACCTTC. As protein: CASSQSRIYGYTF.

The rearrangement uses TRBV6-6 and TRBJ2-1, with TRBD2 matching over 8 bases. J lost 9 bases, V lost 3 bases, and 10 bases had no gene match. The length of the CDR3 is 15 residues. CDR1 MNHNY and CDR2 SVGAGI come from the germline V gene (reference sequence). In DNA form, the CDR3 reads TGTGCCAGCAGTTATCGAGCGGGGGAGGCGCGTGAGCAGTTCTTC. Its translation: CASSYRAGEAREQFF.

Concerning this clone: The identical CDR3 is also encoded by other nucleotide sequences in the sample. CDR3 protein: CASSLAGVYEQYF. CDR3 bases: TGTGCCAGCAGCTTGGCAGGGGTGTACGAGCAGTACTTC. The chain joins TRBV5-4 to TRBJ2-7, with TRBD1 as a possible D gene (6 bases). Per the germline V gene, CDR1 is SGHNT and CDR2 is YYREEE (reference sequence). V gave up 0 bases and J gave up 4 bases, with 8 bases separating them. The CDR3 contains 13 residues. The variable domain in full, completed from reference TRBV5-4 and TRBJ2-7, reads ETGVTQSPTHLIKTRGQQVTLRCSSQSGHNTVSWYQQALGQGPQFIFQYYREEENGRGNFPPRFSGLQFPNYSSELNVNALELDDSALYLCASSLAGVYEQYFGPGTRLTVT.

The sample holds one count of this clone. This chain connects TRBV5-1 to TRBJ2-1; 11 bases match TRBD1. Unmatched junction bases numbered 5, after V lost 4 bases and J lost 8 bases. The V gene's germline CDR1 is SGHRS and CDR2 YFSETQ. This CDR3 is built from 14 residues. CDR3 residues: CASSTRTGGDEQFF. The CDR3 DNA follows: TGCGCCAGCAGCACAAGGACAGGGGGCGATGAGCAGTTCTTC.

This clone was seen a few times. V gene TRBV5-6 combines with J gene TRBJ2-7; D unresolved. Trimming took 4 bases from V and 4 from J, leaving 9 bases between them. In germline, CDR1 is SGHDT, CDR2 YYEEEE. This CDR3 contains 12 residues. The CDR3: CASSGTGYEQYF. In nucleotides, the CDR3 is TGTGCCAGCAGCGGTACTGGGTACGAGCAGTACTTC.